This TCR beta chain was recorded in a study of T cell responses to AZD1222 COVID-19 vaccine. This clone has more than one count but fewer than ten. Some clones are missing from TCRdb's copy, which holds only in-frame ones; the method was immunoSEQ multiplex PCR. The sample gives more than 80,000 clones, approximately 84% of which show up once; 10% is in the top ten. V dropped 4 bases and J dropped 8 bases, with 9 bases sitting between them. The CDR3 length is 13 residues. CDR1 is SNHLY, CDR2 FYNNEI, per germline. The receptor was isolated from an adult in good health. Sequenced here: peripheral blood, sampled on day 0 of AZD1222 vaccination. V and J are TRBV2 and TRBJ1-6; D not resolved. The CDR3 region is CASSVGSDSPLHF. CDR3 DNA: TGTGCCAGCAGTGTAGGGAGCGATTCACCCCTCCACTTT.